This T cell receptor beta chain was retrieved from a study of blood T cell repertoires in COVID-19. Study-wide context: PBMCs, B-cell-depleted T cells, or T cells provided the cDNA or gDNA that made up the material.

Enrollment of patients from Seattle took place during active infection, with longitudinal follow-up. The CDR3 is made up of 15 amino acids. Germline-derived CDR1 and CDR2 are SGHAT and FQNNGV. Trimming removed 5 bases at V and 0 bases at J, with 11 bases between. The table came from immunoSEQ multiplex PCR; TCRdb's copy has only in-frame clones and leaves some out. In the table there are 140,000 to 150,000 clones, 88% of which are singletons. The chain joins TRBV11-2 to TRBJ1-3, with D possibly being TRBD1 (6 bases). The receptor was isolated from a human donor with COVID-19, enrolled during active disease. The donor label of this sample is uncertain. Sample: peripheral blood. CDR3 nucleotides: TGTGCCAGCAGCCCCGGGGACAACTCTGGAAACACCATATATTTT. It specifies CASSPGDNSGNTIYF. Together with reference TRBV11-2 and TRBJ1-3, the CDR3 gives the full variable domain: EAGVAQSPRYKIIEKRQSVAFWCNPISGHATLYWYQQILGQGPKLLIQFQNNGVVDDSQLPKDRFSAERLKGVDSTLKIQPAKLEDSAVYLCASSPGDNSGNTIYFGEGSWLTVV.